The next 8 T cell receptor beta chains were all read from a single sample in a study of T cell repertoires in cytomegalovirus infection. In TCRdb, the reads were re-called with MiXCR into one record per CDR3 protein. The data contain some 940,000 distinct CDR3 sequences, approximately 31% of them singletons. These receptors are not linked to any known antigen. The sample consisted of cultured CD8+ T cells from PBMCs, taken from culture after CMV antigen stimulation. The receptors originated from a human donor in good health (CMV status not recorded). Some clones in this sample may be carry-over from other donors' samples.

This clonotype appeared a few times. The V and J genes are TRBV7-6 and TRBJ1-2; a possible D gene is TRBD1 (6 bases). Trimming cost V 4 bases and J 1 base, with 7 bases left between them. Germline loops: CDR1 SGHVS, CDR2 FNYEAQ. The CDR3 is 13 amino acids. CDR3 coding DNA: TGTGCCAGCAGCTCAGGGGATAACTATGGCTACACCTTC. This gives the protein CASSSGDNYGYTF.

The chain couples TRBV6-2 or TRBV6-3 to TRBJ2-2; 8 bases are a match to TRBD2. CDR3 length equals 16 residues. Germline values: CDR1 MNHEY, CDR2 SVGEGT. With V trimmed by 8 bases and J by 4 bases, 12 bases remained unmatched. Here the CDR3 DNA reads TGTGCCAGCGTAATGGATCGGGGGGGCTTCACCGGGGAGCTGTTTTTT. Translated, it gives CASVMDRGGFTGELFF.

In this sample, this clonotype turned up once. V gene TRBV6-6 combines with J gene TRBJ1-2, with no clear D. CDR1 and CDR2 (germline): MNHNY, SVGAGI (reference sequence). Between the trimmed V and J ends, which lost 2 bases and 2 bases, there was a span of 15 bases. The CDR3 length is 16 residues. CDR3 region: CASSYVPEGQNYGYTF. CDR3 bases: TGTGCCAGCAGTTACGTCCCGGAGGGCCAGAACTATGGCTACACCTTC.

This clonotype was observed a handful of times. This chain links TRBV6-1 with TRBJ2-3, with 7 positions matching TRBD2. Germline lookup yields CDR1 MNHNS and CDR2 SASEGT. V shed 5 bases, J shed 5 bases, and the junction held 13 bases outside the gene matches. The CDR3 is 16 residues long. This chain's CDR3 is CASSYLVAGHGDTQYF. The CDR3 DNA follows: TGTGCCAGCAGTTACCTGGTAGCGGGCCACGGAGATACGCAGTATTTT.

This clonotype occurred a few times. The V call is TRBV27, the J call TRBJ1-1; tentatively, D is TRBD1 (6 bases). Trimming pared 6 bases from V and 0 bases from J, leaving 14 bases between. This CDR3 region has 15 residues. From germline, CDR1 is MNHEY and CDR2 SMNVEV (reference sequence). The CDR3 region is CASSRQVNLNTEAFF. Written as DNA, the CDR3 is TGTGCCAGCAGCCGACAGGTGAATTTGAACACTGAAGCTTTCTTT.

This clonotype showed up many times. The rearrangement links TRBV7-2 to TRBJ2-1; tentative D call: TRBD2 (5 bases). Germline assignment: CDR1 SGHTA and CDR2 FQGNSA. CDR3 length: 15 amino acids. V shed 5 bases and J shed 4 bases, with 15 bases lying between them. The CDR3 loop reads CASSLARGRYNEQFF. DNA of the CDR3: TGTGCCAGCAGCCTCGCACGGGGAAGATACAATGAGCAGTTCTTC.

The rearrangement links TRBV27 to TRBJ2-1; 9 bases are a match to TRBD2. This CDR3 comprises 16 residues. From germline, CDR1 is MNHEY and CDR2 SMNVEV (reference sequence). Germline trimming cut 4 bases from V and 2 bases from J; bases unmatched to any gene: 6. CDR3 coding DNA: TGTGCCAGCAGTTGGTCTAGCGGGGAGACCTACAATGAGCAGTTCTTC. It is translated as CASSWSSGETYNEQFF.

The rearrangement links TRBV7-9 to TRBJ2-1; D perhaps matches TRBD2 (5 bases). CDR1 is SEHNR and CDR2 is FQNEAQ in the germline V gene (reference sequence). Between the trimmed V and J ends, which lost 5 bases and 5 bases, there was a span of 7 bases. The CDR3 totals 12 residues. In DNA form, the CDR3 reads TGTGCCAGCAGCGCGGGTAACAATGAGCAGTTCTTC. Its translation is CASSAGNNEQFF.